The 15 T cell receptor beta chains presented below share a single source sample, sequenced in a study of blood T cell repertoires in COVID-19. Measured with immunoSEQ multiplex PCR; TCRdb has only the in-frame clones, and not every one. The sample consists of about 170,000 clones, about four fifths of them appearing once. Sequences were obtained from peripheral blood. These receptors were taken from an elderly woman with COVID-19, enrolled during active disease.

The genes are TRBV30 and TRBJ1-3; 7 nucleotides line up with TRBD1. Germline V gene data show CDR1 as GTSNPN and CDR2 as SVGIG (reference sequence). V trimming: 2 bases; J trimming: 0 bases; junction bases outside the gene matches: 1. The CDR3 spans 14 residues. The CDR3 region is CAWSTGVSGNTIYF. CDR3 coding DNA: TGTGCCTGGAGTACAGGGGTCTCTGGAAACACCATATATTTT.

V is TRBV7-7 and J is TRBJ2-1; D is unclear. V shed 1 base and J shed 2 bases, with 6 bases lying between them. This CDR3 has 14 amino acids. CDR1 is SSHAT and CDR2 is FNYEAQ in the germline V gene (reference sequence). CDR3: CASSLDGAYNEQFF. The CDR3 coding sequence is TGTGCCAGCAGCTTAGATGGAGCCTACAATGAGCAGTTCTTC.

This chain links TRBV5-1 with TRBJ1-2; 12 bases line up with TRBD1. J gave up 6 bases and V 3 bases, and 9 bases lay outside the gene matches. CDR3 length: 16 residues. The germline V gene encodes CDR1 SGHRS and CDR2 YFSETQ. This CDR3 reads CASSWDRGLSVNGYTF. CDR3 DNA: TGCGCCAGCAGCTGGGACAGGGGGCTCTCAGTGAATGGCTACACCTTC.

This chain uses TRBV6-5 with TRBJ1-6; possibly TRBD1 for D (5 bases). V shed 4 bases and J shed 13 bases, with 11 bases lying between them. The CDR3 is 12 residues long. The germline gives CDR1 MNHEY, CDR2 SVGAGI. As DNA, the CDR3 is TGTGCCAGCAGTTCCCAGGGTAGTCCCCTCCACTTT. Its translation: CASSSQGSPLHF.

This clone came up once. The gene calls are TRBV27 and TRBJ2-3; TRBD2 aligns across 7 bases. The CDR3 totals 15 residues. From germline, CDR1 is MNHEY and CDR2 SMNVEV (reference sequence). Trimming removed 4 bases from V and 3 bases from J; junction bases left unmatched: 7. The CDR3 is CASSWGGSTTDTQYF. CDR3 bases: TGTGCCAGCAGTTGGGGCGGGAGTACGACAGATACGCAGTATTTT.

The gene calls are TRBV4-1 and TRBJ2-3; 8 bases line up with TRBD1. The V gene end was trimmed by 0 bases and the J gene end by 2 bases; junction bases not matched to a gene: 7. The CDR3 sequence is 17 residues long. Germline V gene lookup returns CDR1 MGHRA and CDR2 YSYEKL. The CDR3 DNA is TGCGCCAGCAGCCAAGATGACAGGGGATACTTCACAGATACGCAGTATTTT. It yields the protein CASSQDDRGYFTDTQYF.

The chain combines TRBV29-1 with TRBJ1-3; the D gene is possibly TRBD1 (5 bases). Germline CDR1 SQVTM, CDR2 ANQGSEA. The germline V and J ends were trimmed by 0 bases and 0 bases, with 9 bases remaining between them. The CDR3 covers 15 residues. CDR3: CSVEDRRGSGNTIYF. The CDR3 DNA reads TGCAGCGTTGAAGATCGGAGGGGCTCTGGAAACACCATATATTTT.

This clone was recorded only once. CDR3 protein: CASSYLGLAGGDTQYF. The CDR3 DNA follows: TGTGCCAGCAGTTACTTGGGACTAGCGGGGGGAGATACGCAGTATTTT. V and J are TRBV6-2 or TRBV6-3 and TRBJ2-3; 15 bases align to TRBD2. Germline V CDR1 and CDR2: MNHEY, SVGEGT. Losses at the gene ends were 1 base for V and 5 bases for J; bases not matched to a gene: 1. This CDR3 comprises 16 residues.

In regard to this clone: Other DNA sequences from this sample encode an identical CDR3 as well. V is TRBV9 and J is TRBJ2-1; TRBD1 might be the D (5 bases). Looked up from germline, CDR1 is SGDLS and CDR2 is YYNGEE. Trimming took off 3 bases at V and 3 bases at J, with 7 bases between the two ends. The CDR3 spans 13 residues. The DNA of the CDR3 is TGTGCCAGCAGCGGGGGCGGCTACAATGAGCAGTTCTTC. Amino acids: CASSGGGYNEQFF.

The gene calls are TRBV3-1 (or the pseudogene TRBV3-2) and TRBJ2-1, with TRBD2 matching 8 bases. The CDR3 runs 17 residues. Germline V gene data show CDR1 as LGHDT and CDR2 as YNNKEL (reference sequence). With V trimmed by 5 bases and J by 0 bases, 9 bases remained unmatched. As DNA, the CDR3 is TGTGCCAGCAGCTCGCTATACGCGGGGGGCTCCTACAATGAGCAGTTCTTC. This sequence encodes CASSSLYAGGSYNEQFF.

The chain carries TRBV5-1 and TRBJ2-3, with D perhaps TRBD2 (6 bases). The V and J ends lost 3 bases and 0 bases respectively, with 11 bases between them. The CDR3 covers 15 residues. Germline CDR1 is SGHRS and CDR2 is YFSETQ. CDR3 coding DNA: TGCGCCAGCAGCTCCCTAGCGTTGAGCACAGATACGCAGTATTTT. It specifies CASSSLALSTDTQYF.

The chain has TRBV7-9 and TRBJ2-3; weak D call: TRBD2 (6 bases). Germline V gives CDR1 SEHNR, CDR2 FQNEAQ (reference sequence). The CDR3 extends over 17 amino acids. V was shortened by 3 bases and J by 1 base, with 17 bases between the two germline ends. CDR3 coding DNA: TGTGCCAGCAGCTTCCCCACGGGGGATACGGGCACAGATACGCAGTATTTT. Protein product: CASSFPTGDTGTDTQYF.

The CDR3 DNA follows: TGTGCCAGCAGCTCCAACTATGGCTACACCTTC. Translating gives CASSSNYGYTF. This chain joins TRBV28 and TRBJ1-2; D not resolved. Trimming removed 6 bases from V and 2 bases from J, with 4 bases in between. In germline, CDR1 is MDHEN, CDR2 SYDVKM. The CDR3 is made up of 11 amino acids.

The rearrangement uses TRBV9 and TRBJ1-5; D is undetermined. CDR1 and CDR2 from the germline V gene are SGDLS and YYNGEE. Trimming cost V 3 bases and J 6 bases, with 16 bases left between them. The CDR3 extends over 15 amino acids. The CDR3 DNA reads as TGTGCCAGCAGCGAGCATGGAGGGATTGGTCAGCCCCAGCATTTT. This gives the protein CASSEHGGIGQPQHF.

This rearrangement joins TRBV4-3 to TRBJ2-1; 7 nucleotides align to TRBD1. V shed 7 bases, J shed 4 bases, and the junction held 4 bases outside the gene matches. Germline loops: CDR1 LGHNA, CDR2 YSLEER. The CDR3 has 13 amino acids. CDR3 coding DNA: TGCGCCAGCAACCGGGACAGTTACAATGAGCAGTTCTTC. It encodes CASNRDSYNEQFF.